Reported below is one T cell receptor beta chain. The CDR3 consists of 15 residues. Trimming took 5 bases from V and 6 from J; bases not matched to a gene: 6. The germline V gene has CDR1 SGHTA and CDR2 FQGNSA. The sample comes from a study of blood T cell repertoires in COVID-19. At the level of the study: Collection of acute and convalescent COVID-19 samples took place in the United States, Italy and Spain. The analysed material was cDNA or gDNA that came from T cells, B-cell-depleted T cells, or PBMCs.

Authors' methods: Amplification of reference gene primers was used by the study to estimate nucleated cell counts. Using immunoSEQ multiplex PCR, the repertoire was profiled, and TCRdb retains in-frame clones only, with some absent. The V and J calls and clone size were taken over from that table, and D and trimming were inferred from the DNA. The table includes around 64,000 clones, roughly 90% detected once. The V gene is TRBV7-2, the J gene TRBJ2-1, with TRBD2 matching 11 bases. The sequence was collected from a human donor in a cohort sampled during active COVID-19. Specimen: peripheral blood. CDR3 coding DNA: TGTGCCAGCAGCCCCCTAGCGGGAGGAAGCAATGAGCAGTTCTTC. Protein product: CASSPLAGGSNEQFF.